This section outlines one T cell receptor beta chain sequence together with its context. Each CDR3 protein gets one entry after TCRdb re-called the RT-PCR reads with MiXCR. The data contain tens of thousands of distinct CDR3 sequences, around 48% of them seen just once; the ten biggest clones take up approximately 66%. These data are taken from a study of patients and donors after allogeneic stem cell transplantation. The sequence came from a human donor who was either an allogeneic HSCT recipient or a stem cell or donor lymphocyte infusion donor (not recorded which). It is not recorded whose cells these are; they may come from a transplant donor. The sequenced sample consisted of blood, either unsorted or a sorted T cell fraction (not recorded which).

The CDR3: CASSAGTGVVTEAFF. For the CDR3, the DNA is TGCGCCAGCAGCGCAGGGACAGGGGTCGTCACTGAAGCTTTCTTT. The V gene is TRBV5-1, the J gene TRBJ1-1, with 10 bases identical to TRBD1. The CDR3 contains 15 residues. The V gene end was trimmed by 4 bases and the J gene end by 4 bases; junction bases not matched to a gene: 7. Looked up from germline, CDR1 is SGHRS and CDR2 is YFSETQ.